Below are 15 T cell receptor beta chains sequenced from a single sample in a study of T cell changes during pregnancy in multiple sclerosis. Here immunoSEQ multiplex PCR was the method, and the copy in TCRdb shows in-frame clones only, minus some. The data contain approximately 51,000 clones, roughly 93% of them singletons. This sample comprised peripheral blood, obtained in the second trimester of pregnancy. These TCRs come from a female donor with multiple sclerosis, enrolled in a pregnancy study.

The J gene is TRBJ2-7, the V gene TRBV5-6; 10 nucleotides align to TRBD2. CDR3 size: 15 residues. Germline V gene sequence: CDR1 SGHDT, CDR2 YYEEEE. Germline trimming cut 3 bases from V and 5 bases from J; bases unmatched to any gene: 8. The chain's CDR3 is CASSSGTSEWHEQYF. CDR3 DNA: TGTGCCAGCAGCTCCGGGACTAGCGAATGGCACGAGCAGTACTTC.

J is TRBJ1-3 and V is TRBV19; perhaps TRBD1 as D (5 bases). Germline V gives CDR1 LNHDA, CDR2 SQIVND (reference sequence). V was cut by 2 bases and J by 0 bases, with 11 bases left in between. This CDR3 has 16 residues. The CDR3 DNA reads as TGTGCCAGTAGTATATTAGGGGCGAACTCTGGAAACACCATATATTTT. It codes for CASSILGANSGNTIYF.

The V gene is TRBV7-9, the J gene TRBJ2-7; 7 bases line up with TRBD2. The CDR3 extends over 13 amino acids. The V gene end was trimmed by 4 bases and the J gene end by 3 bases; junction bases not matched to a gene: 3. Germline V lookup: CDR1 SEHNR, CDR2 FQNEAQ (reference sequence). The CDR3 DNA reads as TGTGCCAGCAGCTCCCGGACTAGCTACGAGCAGTACTTC. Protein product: CASSSRTSYEQYF.

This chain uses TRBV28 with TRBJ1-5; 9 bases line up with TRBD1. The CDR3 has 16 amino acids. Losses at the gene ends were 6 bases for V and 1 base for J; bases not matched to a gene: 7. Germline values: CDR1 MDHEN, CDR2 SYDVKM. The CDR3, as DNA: TGTGCCAGCAGCCCCCCGGGACAGGGAAGCAATCAGCCCCAGCATTTT. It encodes CASSPPGQGSNQPQHF.

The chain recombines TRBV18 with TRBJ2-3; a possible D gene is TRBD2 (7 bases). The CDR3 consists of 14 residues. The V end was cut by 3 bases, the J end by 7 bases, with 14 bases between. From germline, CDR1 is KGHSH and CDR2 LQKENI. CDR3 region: CASSPVRGGHTQYF. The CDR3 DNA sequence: TGTGCCAGCTCACCTGTCAGGGGAGGGCATACGCAGTATTTT.

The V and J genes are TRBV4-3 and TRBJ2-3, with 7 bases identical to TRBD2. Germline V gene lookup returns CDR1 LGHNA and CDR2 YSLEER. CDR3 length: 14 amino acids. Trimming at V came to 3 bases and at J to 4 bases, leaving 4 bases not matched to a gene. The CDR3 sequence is CASSHPGRADTQYF. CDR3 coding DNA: TGCGCCAGCAGCCATCCAGGGAGGGCAGATACGCAGTATTTT.

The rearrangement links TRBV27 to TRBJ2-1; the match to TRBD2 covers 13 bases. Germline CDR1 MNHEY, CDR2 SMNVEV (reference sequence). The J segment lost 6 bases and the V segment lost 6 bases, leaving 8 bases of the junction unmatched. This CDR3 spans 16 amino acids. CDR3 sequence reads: CASRGLAGVSGNEQFF. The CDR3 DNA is TGTGCCAGCAGAGGACTAGCGGGAGTGTCAGGCAATGAGCAGTTCTTC.

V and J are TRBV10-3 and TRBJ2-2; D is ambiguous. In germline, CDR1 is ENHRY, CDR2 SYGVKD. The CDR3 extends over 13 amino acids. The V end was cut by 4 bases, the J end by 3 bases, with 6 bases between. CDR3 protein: CAISVPYTGELFF. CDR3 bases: TGTGCCATCAGTGTCCCTTACACCGGGGAGCTGTTTTTT.

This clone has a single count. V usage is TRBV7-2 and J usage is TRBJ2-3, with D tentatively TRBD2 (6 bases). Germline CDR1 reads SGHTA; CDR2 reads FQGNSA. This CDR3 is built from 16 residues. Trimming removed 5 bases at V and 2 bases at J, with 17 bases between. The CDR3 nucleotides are TGTGCCAGCAGCGCTGAGGTGGGACTTGACACAGATACGCAGTATTTT. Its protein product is CASSAEVGLDTDTQYF.

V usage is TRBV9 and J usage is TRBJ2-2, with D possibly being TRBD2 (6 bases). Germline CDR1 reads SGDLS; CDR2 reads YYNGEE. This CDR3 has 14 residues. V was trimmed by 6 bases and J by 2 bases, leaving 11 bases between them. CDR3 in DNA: TGTGCCAGCACCCCGGGGGAAAACACCGGGGAGCTGTTTTTT. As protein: CASTPGENTGELFF.

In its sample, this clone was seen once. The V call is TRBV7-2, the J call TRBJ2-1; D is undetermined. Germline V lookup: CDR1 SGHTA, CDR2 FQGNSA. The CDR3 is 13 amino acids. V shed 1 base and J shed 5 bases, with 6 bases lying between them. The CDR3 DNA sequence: TGTGCCAGCAGCTTAGGGTTAGACAATGAGCAGTTCTTC. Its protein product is CASSLGLDNEQFF. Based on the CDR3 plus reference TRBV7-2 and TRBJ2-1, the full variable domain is GAGVSQSPSNKVTEKGKDVELRCDPISGHTALYWYRQSLGQGLEFLIYFQGNSAPDKSGLPSDRFSAERTGGSVSTLTIQRTQQEDSAVYLCASSLGLDNEQFFGPGTRLTVL.

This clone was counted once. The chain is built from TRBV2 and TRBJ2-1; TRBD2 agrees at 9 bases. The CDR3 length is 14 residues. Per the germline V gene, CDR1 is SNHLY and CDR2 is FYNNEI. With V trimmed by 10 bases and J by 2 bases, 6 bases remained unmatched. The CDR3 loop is CATQTSGTYNEQFF. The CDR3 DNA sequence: TGTGCCACCCAGACTAGCGGTACCTACAATGAGCAGTTCTTC.

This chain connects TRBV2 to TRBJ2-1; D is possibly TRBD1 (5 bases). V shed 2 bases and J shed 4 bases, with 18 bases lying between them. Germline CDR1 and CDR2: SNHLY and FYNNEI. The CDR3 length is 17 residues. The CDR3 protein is CASSESSMGPKYNEQFF. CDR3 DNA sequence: TGTGCCAGCAGTGAAAGTTCGATGGGGCCGAAATACAATGAGCAGTTCTTC.

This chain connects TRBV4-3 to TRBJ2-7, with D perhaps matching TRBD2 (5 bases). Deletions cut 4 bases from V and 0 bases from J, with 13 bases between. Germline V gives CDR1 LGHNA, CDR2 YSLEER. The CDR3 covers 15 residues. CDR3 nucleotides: TGCGCCAGCAGCCCAAAACCCGGGGTCTCCTACGAGCAGTACTTC. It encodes CASSPKPGVSYEQYF.

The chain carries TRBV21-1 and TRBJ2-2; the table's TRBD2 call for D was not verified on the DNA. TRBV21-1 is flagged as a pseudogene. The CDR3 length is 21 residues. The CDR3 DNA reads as TGTGCCAGCAGCAAAGGGATCGGGACTAGCGGGAGGGGGACGAACACCGGGGAGCTGTTTTTT. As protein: CASSKGIGTSGRGTNTGELFF.